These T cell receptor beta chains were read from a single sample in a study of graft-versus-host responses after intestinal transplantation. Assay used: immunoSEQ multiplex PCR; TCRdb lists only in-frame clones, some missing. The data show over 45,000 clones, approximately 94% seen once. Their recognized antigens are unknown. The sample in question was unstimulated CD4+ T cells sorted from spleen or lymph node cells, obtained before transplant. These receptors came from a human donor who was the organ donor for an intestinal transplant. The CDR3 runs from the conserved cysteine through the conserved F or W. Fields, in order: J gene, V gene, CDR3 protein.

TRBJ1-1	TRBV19	CASSSRRGRDTEAFF
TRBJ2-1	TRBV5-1	CASSRRVVGFGGFYNEQFF
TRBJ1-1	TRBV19	CASSRMGMNTEAFF
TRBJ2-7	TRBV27	CASSPRTSGGAGEQYF
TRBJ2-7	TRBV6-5	CASSYLGGVDEQYF
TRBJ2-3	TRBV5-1	CASSLGTAPSTDTQYF
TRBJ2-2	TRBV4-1	CASSPGLAVTGELFF
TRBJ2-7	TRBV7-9	CASSPTRGDRTYEQYF
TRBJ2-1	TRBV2	CATHTGQGSYNEQFF
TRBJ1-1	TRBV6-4	CASSDWPRNTEAFF
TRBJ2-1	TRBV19	CASSVLAGGPDEQFF
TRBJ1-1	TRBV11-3	CASSPGQGLAFF
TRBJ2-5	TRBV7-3	CASSLAGGQETQYF
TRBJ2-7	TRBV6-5	CASRTGPSYEQYF
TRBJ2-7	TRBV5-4	CASSPRSGPRVEQYF
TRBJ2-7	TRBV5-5	CASSIGTGPYEQYF
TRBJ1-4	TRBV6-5	CASSSTGEGEKLFF
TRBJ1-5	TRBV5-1	CASSFGTDSNQPQHF
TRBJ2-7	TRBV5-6	CASSLVGLSYEQYF
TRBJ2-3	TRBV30	CAWGEDTQYF
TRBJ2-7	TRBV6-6	CASSPQGEEQYF
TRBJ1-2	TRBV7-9	CASSLGAAGARGYTF
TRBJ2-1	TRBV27	CASSRSGPTFHNEQFF
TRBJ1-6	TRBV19	CATSDYSYNSPLHF
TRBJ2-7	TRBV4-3	CASSQVALAGGRYEQYF
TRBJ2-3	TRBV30	CAWNRDFTDTQYF
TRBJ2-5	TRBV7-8	CASSLDPGRQETQYF
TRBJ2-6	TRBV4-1	CASSPQRSGANVLTF
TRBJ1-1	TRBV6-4	CASTRAGYTEAFF
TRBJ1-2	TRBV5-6	CASSLGEGGDGYTF
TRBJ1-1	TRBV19	CASSRSGPDGSFF
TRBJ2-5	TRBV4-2	CASSQDRGGGGAGETQYF
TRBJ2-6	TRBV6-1	CASTRIYSGANVLTF
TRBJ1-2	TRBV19	CASSIRKWDGYTF
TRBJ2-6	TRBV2	CASSRTGFGANVPTF
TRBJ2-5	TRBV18	CASSRQETQYF
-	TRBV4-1	CASSQLAAIRSYEQYF
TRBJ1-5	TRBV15	CATSRDRQPQHF
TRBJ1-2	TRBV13	CASRSTGTGDGYTF
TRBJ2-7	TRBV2	CASSPSYEQYF
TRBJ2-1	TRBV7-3	CASSSGLAGGTEQFF
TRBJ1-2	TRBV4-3	CASSQVTQGGGYTF
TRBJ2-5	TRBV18	CASSLGQPETQYF
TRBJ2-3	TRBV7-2	CASSLGTDTQYF
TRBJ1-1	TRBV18	CASSPNRGDTEAFF
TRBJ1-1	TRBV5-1	CASSLNFLNTEAFF
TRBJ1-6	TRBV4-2	CASSQEDRRTATNSPLHF
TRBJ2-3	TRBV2	CASSEGSGGFTDTQYF
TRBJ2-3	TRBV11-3	CASSRGGLNTDTQYF
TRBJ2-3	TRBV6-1	CASSVFGAEDTQYF
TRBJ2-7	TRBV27	CASSPRDGTYEQYF
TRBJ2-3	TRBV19	CASRTDSGRTDTQYF
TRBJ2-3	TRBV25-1	CASSELAGAPTATQYF
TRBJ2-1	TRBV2	CATRGQGAGYEQFF
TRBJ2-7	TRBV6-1	CASRQAPREQYF
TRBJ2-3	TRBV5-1	CASSLPGGVADTQYF
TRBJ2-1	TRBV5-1	CASSISDTNNEQFF
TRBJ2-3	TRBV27	CASSFRAGARTDTQYF
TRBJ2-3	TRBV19	CASKGTQTSTDTQYF